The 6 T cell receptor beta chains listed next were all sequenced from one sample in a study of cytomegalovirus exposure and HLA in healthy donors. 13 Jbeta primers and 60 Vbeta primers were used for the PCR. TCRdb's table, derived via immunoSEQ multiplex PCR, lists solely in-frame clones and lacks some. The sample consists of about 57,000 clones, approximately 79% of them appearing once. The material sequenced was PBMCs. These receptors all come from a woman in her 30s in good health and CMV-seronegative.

The DNA for the CDR3 is TGTGCCAGCAGCGGGAACTATGGCTACACCTTC. Translated, it gives CASSGNYGYTF. This chain connects TRBV2 to TRBJ1-2; D gene uncertain. The CDR3 loop spans 11 amino acids. The germline V gene encodes CDR1 SNHLY and CDR2 FYNNEI. With 6 bases removed from V and 2 bases from J, the gap between germline ends came to 4 bases.

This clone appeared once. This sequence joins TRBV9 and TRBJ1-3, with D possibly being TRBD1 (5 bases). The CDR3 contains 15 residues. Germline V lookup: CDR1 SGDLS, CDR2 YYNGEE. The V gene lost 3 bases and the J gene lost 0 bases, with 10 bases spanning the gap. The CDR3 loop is CASSAGEVSGNTIYF. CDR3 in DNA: TGTGCCAGCAGCGCGGGGGAGGTCTCTGGAAACACCATATATTTT.

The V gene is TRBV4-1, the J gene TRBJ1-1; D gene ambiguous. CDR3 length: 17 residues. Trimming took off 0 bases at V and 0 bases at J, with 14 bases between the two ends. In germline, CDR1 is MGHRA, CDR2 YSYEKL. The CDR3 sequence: CASSQDRGQFMNTEAFF. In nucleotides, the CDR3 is TGCGCCAGCAGCCAAGATAGAGGGCAGTTCATGAACACTGAAGCTTTCTTT.

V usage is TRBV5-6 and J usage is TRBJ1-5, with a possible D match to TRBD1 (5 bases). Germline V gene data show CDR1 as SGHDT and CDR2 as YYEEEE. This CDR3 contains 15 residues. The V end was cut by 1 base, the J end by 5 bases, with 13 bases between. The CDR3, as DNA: TGTGCCAGCAGCTTGAGTCGACGGGGGGATCAGCCCCAGCATTTT. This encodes CASSLSRRGDQPQHF.

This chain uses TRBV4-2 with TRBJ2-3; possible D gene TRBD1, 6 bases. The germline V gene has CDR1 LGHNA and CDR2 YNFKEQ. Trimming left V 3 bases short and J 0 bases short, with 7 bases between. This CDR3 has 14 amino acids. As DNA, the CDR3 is TGTGCCAGCAGCCAGGACAGAAGCACAGATACGCAGTATTTT. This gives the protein CASSQDRSTDTQYF.

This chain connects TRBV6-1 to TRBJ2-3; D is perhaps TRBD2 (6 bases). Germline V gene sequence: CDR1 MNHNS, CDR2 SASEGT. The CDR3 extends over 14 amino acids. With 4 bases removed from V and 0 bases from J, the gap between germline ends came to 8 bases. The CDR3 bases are TGTGCCAGCAGTGGAAGCGGGAGCACAGATACGCAGTATTTT. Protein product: CASSGSGSTDTQYF.